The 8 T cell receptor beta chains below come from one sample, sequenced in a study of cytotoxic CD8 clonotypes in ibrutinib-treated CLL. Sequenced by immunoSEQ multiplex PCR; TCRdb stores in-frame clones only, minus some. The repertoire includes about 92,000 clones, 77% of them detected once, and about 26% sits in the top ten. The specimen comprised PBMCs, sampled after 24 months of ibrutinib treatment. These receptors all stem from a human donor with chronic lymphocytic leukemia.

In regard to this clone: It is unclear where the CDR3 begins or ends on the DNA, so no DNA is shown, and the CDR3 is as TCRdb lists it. This CDR3 reads CASSSSTENYEQYF. The J gene is TRBJ2-7, the V gene TRBV27; the DNA was not compared with TRBD1, the D call given in the table. From germline, CDR1 is MNHEY and CDR2 SMNVEV (reference sequence). The CDR3 contains 14 residues when both ends are counted.

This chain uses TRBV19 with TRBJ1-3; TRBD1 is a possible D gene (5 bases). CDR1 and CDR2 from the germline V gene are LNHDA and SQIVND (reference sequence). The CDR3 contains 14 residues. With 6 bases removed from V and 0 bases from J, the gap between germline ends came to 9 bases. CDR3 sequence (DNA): TGTGCCAGTAGGACAGCCAGCTCTGGAAACACCATATATTTT. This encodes CASRTASSGNTIYF.

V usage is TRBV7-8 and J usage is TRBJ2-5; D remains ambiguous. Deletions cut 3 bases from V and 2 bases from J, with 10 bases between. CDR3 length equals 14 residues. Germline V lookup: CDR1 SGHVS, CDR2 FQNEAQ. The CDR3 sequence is CASSFADNQETQYF. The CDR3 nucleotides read TGTGCCAGCAGCTTCGCAGATAATCAAGAGACCCAGTACTTC.

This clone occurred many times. This CDR3 is CASSAGRNQPQHF. CDR3 sequence (DNA): TGCGCCAGCAGCGCAGGACGCAATCAGCCCCAGCATTTT. The gene calls are TRBV5-1 and TRBJ1-5; D unresolved. This CDR3 has 13 residues. Trimming left V 4 bases short and J 2 bases short, with 7 bases between. The germline V gene has CDR1 SGHRS and CDR2 YFSETQ.

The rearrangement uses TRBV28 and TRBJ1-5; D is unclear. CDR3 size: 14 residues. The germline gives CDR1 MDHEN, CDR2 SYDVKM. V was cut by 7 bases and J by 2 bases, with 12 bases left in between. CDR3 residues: CASTVQVGNQPQHF. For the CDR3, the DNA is TGTGCCAGCACGGTTCAGGTGGGCAATCAGCCCCAGCATTTT.

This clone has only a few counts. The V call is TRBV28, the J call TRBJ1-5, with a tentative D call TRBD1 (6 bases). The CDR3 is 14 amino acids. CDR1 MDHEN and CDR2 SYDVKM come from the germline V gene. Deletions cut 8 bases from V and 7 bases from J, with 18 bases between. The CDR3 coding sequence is TGTGCCAGCCGAAGGCAAGGGGGAGGCCAGCCCCAGCATTTT. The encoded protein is CASRRQGGGQPQHF. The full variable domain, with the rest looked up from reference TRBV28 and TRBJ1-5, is DVKVTQSSRYLVKRTGEKVFLECVQDMDHENMFWYRQDPGLGLRLIYFSYDVKMKEKGDIPEGYSVSREKKERFSLILESASTNQTSMYLCASRRQGGGQPQHFGDGTRLSIL.

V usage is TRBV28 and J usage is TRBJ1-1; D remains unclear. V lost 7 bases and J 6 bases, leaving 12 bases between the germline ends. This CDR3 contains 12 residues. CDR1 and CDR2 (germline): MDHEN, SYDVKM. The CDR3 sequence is CASTSHFSEAFF. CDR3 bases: TGTGCCAGCACCTCTCACTTCTCTGAAGCTTTCTTT.

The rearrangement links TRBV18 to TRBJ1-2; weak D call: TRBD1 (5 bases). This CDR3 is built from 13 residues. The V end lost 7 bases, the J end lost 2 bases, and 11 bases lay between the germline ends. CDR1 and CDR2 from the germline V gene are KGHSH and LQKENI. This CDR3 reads CASYGGGNYGYTF. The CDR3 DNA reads TGTGCCAGCTACGGGGGAGGGAACTATGGCTACACCTTC.